This T cell receptor (beta chain) was sequenced in a study of human T cells and chemical hapten exposure. Findings of the study overall: The number of TCRs above 1 in 1000 frequency did not change after DPC sensitization.

This clonotype was detected many times. Its target is unknown. The authors' total RNA extraction used unfractionated whole blood. The library labeled individual cDNA molecules by adding unique molecular identifiers to them. TCRdb re-derived calls from the 5' RACE reads in MiXCR, one entry per CDR3 protein. Here the sample spans about 80,000 distinct CDR3 sequences, more than 7.5% being singletons. This CDR3 has 19 residues. Germline CDR1 is MNHEY and CDR2 is SMNVEV (reference sequence). V gave up 2 bases and J gave up 2 bases; unmatched junction bases: 9. The chain links TRBV27 to TRBJ2-2; 12 bases line up with TRBD1. The sequence was collected from a male donor in good health. CDR3 sequence (DNA): TGTGCCAGCAGTTTACTACCTGCCGGGACAGGGGGCAACACCGGGGAGCTGTTTTTT. Translation: CASSLLPAGTGGNTGELFF.